Listed here is a single T cell receptor beta chain. Trimming pared 0 bases from V and 0 bases from J, leaving 15 bases between. CDR3 length equals 17 residues. Germline values: CDR1 SEHNR, CDR2 FQNEAQ (reference sequence). The source of the sample is a study of cytotoxic CD8 clonotypes in ibrutinib-treated CLL. Clones were sequenced by immunoSEQ multiplex PCR, and TCRdb holds only the in-frame ones, with some missing. Of 70,000 to 80,000 clones in the sample, around 78% were seen once. This receptor was obtained from a human donor with chronic lymphocytic leukemia. This rearrangement joins TRBV7-9 to TRBJ2-7; D gene uncertain. Sequencing was performed on PBMCs, taken after 24 months of ibrutinib treatment. CDR3 sequence reads: CASSLAFDFASSYEQYF. For the CDR3, the DNA is TGTGCCAGCAGCTTAGCGTTCGACTTTGCAAGCTCCTACGAGCAGTACTTC.